These 17 T cell receptor beta chains were sequenced from one sample in a study of shared clonotypes between healthy human individuals. Sequencing was performed with immunoSEQ multiplex PCR; in TCRdb, only in-frame clones are kept and a portion is missing. The data show around 940,000 clones, with approximately 76% seen just once and about 1.5% held by the top ten. The sequencing input was memory CD4+ T cells sorted from blood. Subset here: CD45RA-negative fraction. These receptors were obtained from a man aged 18-30 years in good health.

The chain links TRBV19 to TRBJ1-5; no definite D call. Germline assignment: CDR1 LNHDA and CDR2 SQIVND (reference sequence). There are 15 residues in the CDR3. V gave up 7 bases and J gave up 0 bases, with 13 bases separating them. The DNA for the CDR3 is TGTGCCAGTACCCCTGACATGAATAGCAATCAGCCCCAGCATTTT. Translated, it gives CASTPDMNSNQPQHF.

The V gene is TRBV5-6, the J gene TRBJ2-7, with D possibly called TRBD1 or TRBD2 (6 bases each). Germline CDR1 is SGHDT and CDR2 is YYEEEE. V dropped 3 bases and J dropped 7 bases, with 17 bases sitting between them. This CDR3 is 14 amino acids long. The CDR3 DNA reads as TGTGCCAGCAGCTCCGGGGGCCCCCCGCGGGAGCAGTACTTC. The encoded protein is CASSSGGPPREQYF. Looking up the rest from reference TRBV5-6 and TRBJ2-7 gives the full variable domain: DAGVTQSPTHLIKTRGQQVTLRCSPKSGHDTVSWYQQALGQGPQFIFQYYEEEERQRGNFPDRFSGHQFPNYSSELNVNALLLGDSALYLCASSSGGPPREQYFGPGTRLTVT.

V is TRBV18 and J is TRBJ1-2; D is ambiguous. The length of the CDR3 is 15 residues. V lost 2 bases, J lost 6 bases, and 16 bases lay in between. The V gene's germline CDR1 is KGHSH and CDR2 LQKENI. In DNA, the CDR3 is TGTGCCAGCTCACCATCGGATGTATCTAGCCATGGCTACACCTTC. Translation gives CASSPSDVSSHGYTF.

This chain connects TRBV6-5 to TRBJ2-7; D may correspond to TRBD1 or TRBD2 (5 bases each). Germline CDR1 MNHEY, CDR2 SVGAGI. Trimming cost V 5 bases and J 5 bases, with 7 bases left between them. The CDR3 covers 11 residues. CDR3 protein: CASSPGHEQYF. The CDR3 nucleotides read TGTGCCAGCAGTCCGGGACACGAGCAGTACTTC.

This clone occurred once. The chain joins TRBV18 to TRBJ1-3; no reliable D call. Germline V lookup: CDR1 KGHSH, CDR2 LQKENI. V gave up 3 bases and J gave up 3 bases, with 12 bases separating them. This CDR3 comprises 15 residues. This CDR3 reads CASSPADGVGNTIYF. CDR3 DNA sequence: TGTGCCAGCTCACCCGCGGACGGGGTTGGAAACACCATATATTTT.

Only a few counts were recorded for this clone. The rearrangement uses TRBV10-3 and TRBJ1-6; TRBD1 might be the D (6 bases). Trimming took 8 bases from V and 10 from J, leaving 15 bases between them. Germline CDR1 ENHRY, CDR2 SYGVKD. The CDR3 runs 13 residues. CDR3 sequence (DNA): TGTGCCATCGGGATGAACAGGGACTCACCCCTCCACTTT. This translates into CAIGMNRDSPLHF.

A word on this clone: This sample includes further DNA sequences coding for the same CDR3. The chain employs TRBV5-1 and TRBJ1-2, with no clear D. V was pared by 0 bases and J by 2 bases, with 5 bases between. Per germline, CDR1 SGHRS and CDR2 YFSETQ. The CDR3 has 13 residues. CDR3 DNA: TGCGCCAGCAGCTTGGGGCAGAACTATGGCTACACCTTC. It encodes CASSLGQNYGYTF.

The chain links TRBV7-8 to TRBJ2-1; 10 bases are shared with TRBD2. Germline assignment: CDR1 SGHVS and CDR2 FQNEAQ. This CDR3 is 16 amino acids long. Trimming removed 3 bases from V and 2 bases from J; junction bases left unmatched: 4. CDR3 bases: TGTGCCAGCAGCTTGAGGACTAGCGGCCCCTACAATGAGCAGTTCTTC. Translated, it gives CASSLRTSGPYNEQFF.

The chain uses TRBV7-9 and TRBJ1-6, with 7 bases matching TRBD1. CDR3 length: 16 residues. V was pared by 4 bases and J by 10 bases, with 13 bases of the junction left unmatched. Germline V CDR1 and CDR2: SEHNR, FQNEAQ (reference sequence). The CDR3 nucleotides read TGTGCCAGCAGCTCTGCCTCGACAGGGAGTGGGTCACCCCTCCACTTT. Translating gives CASSSASTGSGSPLHF.

The chain links TRBV5-6 to TRBJ1-5; TRBD1 might be the D (5 bases). The CDR3 is 15 residues long. V was trimmed by 3 bases and J by 1 base, leaving 11 bases between them. Looked up from germline, CDR1 is SGHDT and CDR2 is YYEEEE. Here the CDR3 DNA reads TGTGCCAGCAGCTACGGGGGAAAAAGCAATCAGCCCCAGCATTTT. This translates into CASSYGGKSNQPQHF.

The chain combines TRBV10-1 with TRBJ1-1; unclear D gene. The germline V and J ends were trimmed by 6 bases and 3 bases, with 5 bases remaining between them. The CDR3 is made up of 11 amino acids. Germline values: CDR1 WNHNN, CDR2 SYGVQD (reference sequence). The CDR3 DNA reads as TGCGCCAGCAGGGAGGACACTGAAGCTTTCTTT. Amino acids: CASREDTEAFF.

The chain uses TRBV4-1 and TRBJ2-2; D unresolved. Germline V lookup: CDR1 MGHRA, CDR2 YSYEKL. V was pared by 1 base and J by 0 bases, with 12 bases between. This CDR3 is 17 amino acids long. CDR3 residues: CASSQGPRATNTGELFF. The CDR3 DNA sequence: TGCGCCAGCAGCCAAGGGCCACGTGCCACGAACACCGGGGAGCTGTTTTTT.

This clone was observed once. The chain carries TRBV6-6 and TRBJ2-1, with TRBD2 identical over 9 bases. The CDR3 consists of 16 residues. Trimming took 4 bases from V and 6 from J; bases not matched to a gene: 10. Germline-derived CDR1 and CDR2 are MNHNY and SVGAGI (reference sequence). CDR3 residues: CASSFTSGPTPNEQFF. In DNA form, the CDR3 reads TGTGCCAGCAGTTTCACTAGCGGGCCTACGCCCAATGAGCAGTTCTTC.

The chain joins TRBV6-6 to TRBJ2-3, with a tentative D call TRBD2 (7 bases). From germline, CDR1 is MNHNY and CDR2 SVGAGI (reference sequence). V was pared by 7 bases and J by 5 bases, with 13 bases between. The CDR3 is made up of 13 amino acids. CDR3 amino acids: CASKREGVDTQYF. CDR3 bases: TGTGCCAGCAAGAGGGAGGGGGTAGATACGCAGTATTTT.

The gene calls are TRBV5-1 and TRBJ2-4, with 12 bases lining up with TRBD2. CDR1 is SGHRS, CDR2 YFSETQ, per germline. J gave up 0 bases and V 0 bases, and 4 bases lay outside the gene matches. The CDR3 sequence is 18 residues long. This CDR3 reads CASSLVLAGGLAKNIQYF. The DNA of the CDR3 is TGCGCCAGCAGCTTGGTACTAGCGGGGGGCCTAGCCAAAAACATTCAGTACTTC.

The chain couples TRBV18 to TRBJ2-6; perhaps TRBD1 as D (6 bases). The CDR3 length is 17 residues. Between the trimmed V and J ends, which lost 3 bases and 0 bases, there was a span of 12 bases. Germline V gene sequence: CDR1 KGHSH, CDR2 LQKENI. In nucleotides, the CDR3 is TGTGCCAGCTCACCCGGGACACAAGCCTCTGGGGCCAACGTCCTGACTTTC. Encoded protein: CASSPGTQASGANVLTF.

The chain recombines TRBV10-3 with TRBJ2-1; TRBD2 aligns across 7 bases. The V and J ends lost 6 bases and 1 base, in that order; junction bases with no gene match: 3. Germline CDR1 and CDR2: ENHRY and SYGVKD. This CDR3 has 14 amino acids. The CDR3 DNA sequence: TGTGCCATCAGGGGGGACTATTCCTACAATGAGCAGTTCTTC. Its translation is CAIRGDYSYNEQFF.